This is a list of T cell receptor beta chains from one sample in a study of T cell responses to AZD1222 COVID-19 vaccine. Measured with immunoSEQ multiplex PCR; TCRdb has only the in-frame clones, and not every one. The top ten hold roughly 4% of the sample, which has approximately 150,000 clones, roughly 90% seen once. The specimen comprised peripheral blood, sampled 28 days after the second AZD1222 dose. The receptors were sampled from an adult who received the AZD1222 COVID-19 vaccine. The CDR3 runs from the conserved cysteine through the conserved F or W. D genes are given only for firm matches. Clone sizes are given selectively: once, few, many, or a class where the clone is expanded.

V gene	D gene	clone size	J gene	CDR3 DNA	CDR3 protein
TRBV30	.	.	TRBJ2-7	TGTGCCTGGAGTGTACTAAAATGGAGGGGAAGCGAGCAGTACTTC	CAWSVLKWRGSEQYF
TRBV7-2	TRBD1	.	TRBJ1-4	TGTGCCAGCAGCCCCCGATCCTCAGGGGGGATCAGTGAACTGTTTTTT	CASSPRSSGGISELFF
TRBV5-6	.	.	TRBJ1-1	TGTGCCAGCAGCTTGGACAGGCTGAACACTGAAGCTTTCTTT	CASSLDRLNTEAFF
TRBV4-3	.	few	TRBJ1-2	TGCGCCAGCAGCCAAGAAAGAACCCCCTATGGCTACACCTTC	CASSQERTPYGYTF
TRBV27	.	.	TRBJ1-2	TGTGCCAGCAGTTTACTTCCTATCAAGATTTATGGCTACACCTTC	CASSLLPIKIYGYTF
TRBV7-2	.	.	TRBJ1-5	TGTGCCAGCAGCATTCAGGGATACAATCAGCCCCAGCATTTT	CASSIQGYNQPQHF
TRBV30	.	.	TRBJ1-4	TGTGCCTGGAGTAAGTACGCCGGAGAAAAACTGTTTTTT	CAWSKYAGEKLFF
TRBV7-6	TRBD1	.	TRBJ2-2	TGTGCCAGCAGCGGGGGACAGGGGACTTACACCGGGGAGCTGTTTTTT	CASSGGQGTYTGELFF
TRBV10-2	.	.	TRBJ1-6	TGCGCCACGGGGGGCTCCTATAATTCACCCCTCCACTTT	CATGGSYNSPLHF
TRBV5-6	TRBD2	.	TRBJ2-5	TGTGCCAGCAGCACAAGCGGGACGTTCAGTGAGACCCAGTACTTC	CASSTSGTFSETQYF
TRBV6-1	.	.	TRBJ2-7	TGTGCCAGCAGTGAAAGGTATGCGCCCTACGAGCAGTACTTC	CASSERYAPYEQYF
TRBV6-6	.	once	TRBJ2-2	TGTGCCAGCAGTAACCCCGGGACAACCAACACCGGGGAGCTGTTTTTT	CASSNPGTTNTGELFF
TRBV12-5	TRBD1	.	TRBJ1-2	TGTGCTAGTGGTTTTGGTGGCGGGACAGGTGACTATGGCTACACCTTC	CASGFGGGTGDYGYTF
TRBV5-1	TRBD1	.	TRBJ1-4	TGCGCCAGCAGCTGGGCGGGACAGCCTTTGGAAAAACTGTTTTTT	CASSWAGQPLEKLFF
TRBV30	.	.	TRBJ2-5	TGTGCCTGGAGTGAGGCCCAAGGGACCCAGTACTTC	CAWSEAQGTQYF
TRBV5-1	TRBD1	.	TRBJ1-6	TGCGCCAGCTGGACAGGTCTTCTGGATTCACCCCTCCACTTT	CASWTGLLDSPLHF